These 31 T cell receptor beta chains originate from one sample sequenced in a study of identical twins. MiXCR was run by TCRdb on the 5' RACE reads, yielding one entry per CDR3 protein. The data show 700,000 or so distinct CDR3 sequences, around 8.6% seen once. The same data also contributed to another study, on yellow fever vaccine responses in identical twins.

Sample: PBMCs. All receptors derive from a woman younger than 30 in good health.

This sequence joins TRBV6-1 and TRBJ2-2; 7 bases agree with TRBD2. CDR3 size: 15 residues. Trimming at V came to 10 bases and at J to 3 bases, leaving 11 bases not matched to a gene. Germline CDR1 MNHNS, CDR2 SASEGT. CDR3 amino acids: CATTRQAGDTGELFF. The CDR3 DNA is TGTGCCACGACCCGTCAGGCGGGGGACACCGGGGAGCTGTTTTTT.

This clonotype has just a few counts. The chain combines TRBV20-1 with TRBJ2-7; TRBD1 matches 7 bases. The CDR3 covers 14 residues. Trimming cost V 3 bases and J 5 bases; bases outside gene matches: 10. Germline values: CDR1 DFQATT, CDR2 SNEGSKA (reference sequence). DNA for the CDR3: TGCAGTGCTAGTTATTCGACAGGGTGGAACGAGCAGTACTTC. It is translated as CSASYSTGWNEQYF.

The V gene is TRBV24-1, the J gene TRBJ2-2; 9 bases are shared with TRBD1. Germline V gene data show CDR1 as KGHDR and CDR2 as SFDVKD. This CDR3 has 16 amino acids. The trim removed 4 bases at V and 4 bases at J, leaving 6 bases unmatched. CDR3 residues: CATSEPQGAGTGELFF. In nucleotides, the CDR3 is TGTGCCACCAGTGAACCACAGGGGGCCGGCACCGGGGAGCTGTTTTTT.

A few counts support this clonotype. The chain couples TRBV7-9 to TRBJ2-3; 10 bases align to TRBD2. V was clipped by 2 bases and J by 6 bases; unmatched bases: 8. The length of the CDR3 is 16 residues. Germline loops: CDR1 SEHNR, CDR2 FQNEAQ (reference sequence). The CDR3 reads CASSLRAGGPSDTQYF. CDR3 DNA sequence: TGTGCCAGCAGCTTAAGAGCGGGAGGGCCCTCTGATACGCAGTATTTT.

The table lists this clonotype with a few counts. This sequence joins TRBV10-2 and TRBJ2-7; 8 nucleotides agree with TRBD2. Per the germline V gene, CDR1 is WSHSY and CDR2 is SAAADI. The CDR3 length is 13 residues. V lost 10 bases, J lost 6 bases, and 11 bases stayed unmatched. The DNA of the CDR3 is TGCGCCACCGGAACTGGACTAGCATCCGAGCAGTACTTC. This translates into CATGTGLASEQYF.

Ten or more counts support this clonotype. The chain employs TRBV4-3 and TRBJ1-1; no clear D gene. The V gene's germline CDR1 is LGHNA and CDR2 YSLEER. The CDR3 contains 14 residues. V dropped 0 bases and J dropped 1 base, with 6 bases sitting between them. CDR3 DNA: TGCGCCAGCAGCCAAGATCGTGAGAACACTGAAGCTTTCTTT. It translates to CASSQDRENTEAFF.

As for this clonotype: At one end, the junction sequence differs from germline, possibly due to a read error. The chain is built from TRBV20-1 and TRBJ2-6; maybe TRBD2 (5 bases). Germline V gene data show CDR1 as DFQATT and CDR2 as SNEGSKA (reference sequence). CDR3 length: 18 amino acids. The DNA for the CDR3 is TGCAGTGCCAGAGATACCCGTAGAGGAGGCTCTGGGGCCAACGTCCTGACTTTC. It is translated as CSARDTRRGGSGANVLTF.

In DNA, the CDR3 is TGTGCCAGCAGCTTACTGGGGACTAGCGGAAACAATGAGCAGTTCTTC. Translation gives CASSLLGTSGNNEQFF. The genes are TRBV7-9 and TRBJ2-1; the match to TRBD2 covers 11 bases. CDR3 length: 16 residues. V shed 2 bases and J 5 bases; nucleotides not matched to a gene: 5. Per the germline V gene, CDR1 is SEHNR and CDR2 is FQNEAQ (reference sequence).

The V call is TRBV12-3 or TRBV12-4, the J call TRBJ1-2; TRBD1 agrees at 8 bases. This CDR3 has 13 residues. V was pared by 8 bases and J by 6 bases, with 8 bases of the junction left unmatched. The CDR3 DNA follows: TGTGCCAGCGATCCACCAGGGGGCCATGGCTACACCTTC. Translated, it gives CASDPPGGHGYTF.

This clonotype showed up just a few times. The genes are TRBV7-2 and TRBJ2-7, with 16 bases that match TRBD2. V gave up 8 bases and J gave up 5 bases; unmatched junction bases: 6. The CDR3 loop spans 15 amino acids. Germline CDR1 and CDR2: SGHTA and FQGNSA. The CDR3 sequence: CASQGLAGGPHEQYF. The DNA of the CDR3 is TGTGCCAGCCAGGGACTAGCGGGAGGGCCCCACGAGCAGTACTTC.

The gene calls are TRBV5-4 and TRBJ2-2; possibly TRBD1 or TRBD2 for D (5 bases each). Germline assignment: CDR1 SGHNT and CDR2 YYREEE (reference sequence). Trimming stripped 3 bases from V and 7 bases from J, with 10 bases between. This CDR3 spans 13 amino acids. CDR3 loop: CASSSRDLGELFF. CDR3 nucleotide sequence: TGTGCCAGCAGCTCAAGGGACCTCGGGGAGCTGTTTTTT.

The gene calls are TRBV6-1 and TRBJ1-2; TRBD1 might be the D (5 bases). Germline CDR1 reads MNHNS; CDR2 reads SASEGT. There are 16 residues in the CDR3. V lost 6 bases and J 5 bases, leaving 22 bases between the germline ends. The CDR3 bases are TGTGCCAGCAGCCCACGAGGAATCAGGGTGAAGTATGGCTACACCTTC. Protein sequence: CASSPRGIRVKYGYTF.

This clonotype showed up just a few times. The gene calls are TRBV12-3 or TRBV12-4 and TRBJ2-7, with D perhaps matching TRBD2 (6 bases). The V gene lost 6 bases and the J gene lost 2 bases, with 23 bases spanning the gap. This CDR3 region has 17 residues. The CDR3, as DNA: TGTGCCAGCAGCCCGGGCCGCAGGGACTTCCCGACCTACGAGCAGTACTTC. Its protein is CASSPGRRDFPTYEQYF.

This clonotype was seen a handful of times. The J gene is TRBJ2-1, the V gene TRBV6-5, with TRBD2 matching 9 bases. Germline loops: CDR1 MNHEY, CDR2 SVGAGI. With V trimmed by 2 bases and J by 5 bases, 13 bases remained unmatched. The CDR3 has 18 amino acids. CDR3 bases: TGTGCCAGCAGTTACCTGGTTAGCGGGAGTACCCGTAACAATGAGCAGTTCTTC. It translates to CASSYLVSGSTRNNEQFF.

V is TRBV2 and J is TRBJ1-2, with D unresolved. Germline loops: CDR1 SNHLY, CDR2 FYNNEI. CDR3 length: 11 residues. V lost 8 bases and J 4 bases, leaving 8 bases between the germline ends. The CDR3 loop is CASRQPYGYTF. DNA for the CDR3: TGTGCCAGCCGTCAGCCCTATGGCTACACCTTC.

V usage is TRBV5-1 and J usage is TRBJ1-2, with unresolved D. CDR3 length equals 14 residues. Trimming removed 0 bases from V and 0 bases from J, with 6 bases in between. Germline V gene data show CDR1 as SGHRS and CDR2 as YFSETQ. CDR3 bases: TGCGCCAGCAGCTTGGCCAAGTCTAACTATGGCTACACCTTC. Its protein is CASSLAKSNYGYTF. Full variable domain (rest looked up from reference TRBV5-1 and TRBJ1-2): KAGVTQTPRYLIKTRGQQVTLSCSPISGHRSVSWYQQTPGQGLQFLFEYFSETQRNKGNFPGRFSGRQFSNSRSEMNVSTLELGDSALYLCASSLAKSNYGYTFGSGTRLTVV.

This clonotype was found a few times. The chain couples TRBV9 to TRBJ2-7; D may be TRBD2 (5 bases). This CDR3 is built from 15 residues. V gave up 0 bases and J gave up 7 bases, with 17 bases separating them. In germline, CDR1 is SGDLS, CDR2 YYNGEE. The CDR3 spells CASSVAEGGHGEQYF. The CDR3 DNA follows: TGTGCCAGCAGCGTAGCTGAAGGAGGCCACGGGGAGCAGTACTTC.

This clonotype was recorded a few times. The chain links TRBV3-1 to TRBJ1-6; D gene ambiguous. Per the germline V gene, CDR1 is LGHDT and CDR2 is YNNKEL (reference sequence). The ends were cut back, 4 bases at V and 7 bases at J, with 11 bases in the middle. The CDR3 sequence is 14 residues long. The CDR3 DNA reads TGTGCCAGCAGCCGGGGAGGAATAAATTCACCCCTCCACTTT. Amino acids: CASSRGGINSPLHF.

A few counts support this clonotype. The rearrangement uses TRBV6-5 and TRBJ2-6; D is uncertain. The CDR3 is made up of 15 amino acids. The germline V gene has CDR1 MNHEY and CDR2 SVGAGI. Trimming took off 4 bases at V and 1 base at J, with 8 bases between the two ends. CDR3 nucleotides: TGTGCCAGCAGTTCTATCGGGTCTGGGGCCAACGTCCTGACTTTC. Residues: CASSSIGSGANVLTF.

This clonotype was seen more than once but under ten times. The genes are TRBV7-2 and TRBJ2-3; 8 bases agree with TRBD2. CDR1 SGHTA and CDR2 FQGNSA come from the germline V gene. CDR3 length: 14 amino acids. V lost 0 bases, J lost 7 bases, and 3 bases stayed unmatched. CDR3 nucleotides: TGTGCCAGCAGCTTAGCCGGGGGGGTAAATACGCAGTATTTT. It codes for CASSLAGGVNTQYF.

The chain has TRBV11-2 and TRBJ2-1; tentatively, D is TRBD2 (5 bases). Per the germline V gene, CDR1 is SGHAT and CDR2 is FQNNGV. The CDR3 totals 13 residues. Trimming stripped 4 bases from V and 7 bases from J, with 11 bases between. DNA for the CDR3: TGTGCCAGCAGCTCCCCGGACTGGAATGAGCAGTTCTTC. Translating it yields CASSSPDWNEQFF.

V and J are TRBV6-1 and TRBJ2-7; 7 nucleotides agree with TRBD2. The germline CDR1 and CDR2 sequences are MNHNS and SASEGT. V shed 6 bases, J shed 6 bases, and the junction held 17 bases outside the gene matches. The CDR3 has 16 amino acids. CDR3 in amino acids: CASRMDAGVISLEQYF. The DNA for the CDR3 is TGTGCCAGCAGGATGGACGCGGGGGTAATTTCTCTCGAGCAGTACTTC.

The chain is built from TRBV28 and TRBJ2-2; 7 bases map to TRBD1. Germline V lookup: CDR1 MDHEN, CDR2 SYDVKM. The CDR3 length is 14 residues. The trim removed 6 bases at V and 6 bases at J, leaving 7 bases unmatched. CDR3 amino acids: CASRRQGDAGELFF. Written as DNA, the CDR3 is TGTGCCAGCAGACGGCAGGGGGACGCCGGGGAGCTGTTTTTT.

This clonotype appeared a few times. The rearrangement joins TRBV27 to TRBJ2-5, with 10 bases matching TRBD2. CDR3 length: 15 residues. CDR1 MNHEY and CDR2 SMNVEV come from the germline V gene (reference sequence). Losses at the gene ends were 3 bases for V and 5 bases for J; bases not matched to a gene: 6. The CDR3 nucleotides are TGTGCCAGCAGTTTTAGGAGCGGGAGGGTTGAGACCCAGTACTTC. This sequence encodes CASSFRSGRVETQYF.

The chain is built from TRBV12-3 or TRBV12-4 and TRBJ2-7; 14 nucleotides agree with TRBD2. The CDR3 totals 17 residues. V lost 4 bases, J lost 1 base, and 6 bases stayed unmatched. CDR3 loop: CASSSTSGRAASYEQYF. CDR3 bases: TGTGCCAGCAGTTCGACTAGCGGGAGGGCCGCTTCCTACGAGCAGTACTTC.

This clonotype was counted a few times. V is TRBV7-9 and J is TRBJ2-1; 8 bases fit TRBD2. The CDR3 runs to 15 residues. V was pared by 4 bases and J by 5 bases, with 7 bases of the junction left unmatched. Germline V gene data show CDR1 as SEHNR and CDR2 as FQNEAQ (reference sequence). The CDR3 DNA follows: TGTGCCAGCAGCTACGGGGGGGGCCTAAACAATGAGCAGTTCTTC. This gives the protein CASSYGGGLNNEQFF. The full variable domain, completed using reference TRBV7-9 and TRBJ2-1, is DTGVSQNPRHKITKRGQNVTFRCDPISEHNRLYWYRQTLGQGPEFLTYFQNEAQLEKSRLLSDRFSAERPKGSFSTLEIQRTEQGDSAMYLCASSYGGGLNNEQFFGPGTRLTVL.

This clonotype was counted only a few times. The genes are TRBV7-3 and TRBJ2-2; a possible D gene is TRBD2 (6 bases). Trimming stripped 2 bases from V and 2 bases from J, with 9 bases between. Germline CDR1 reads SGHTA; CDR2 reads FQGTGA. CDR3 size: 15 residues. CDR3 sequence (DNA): TGTGCCAGCAGCTTAGGCGGGATTAACACCGGGGAGCTGTTTTTT. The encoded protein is CASSLGGINTGELFF.

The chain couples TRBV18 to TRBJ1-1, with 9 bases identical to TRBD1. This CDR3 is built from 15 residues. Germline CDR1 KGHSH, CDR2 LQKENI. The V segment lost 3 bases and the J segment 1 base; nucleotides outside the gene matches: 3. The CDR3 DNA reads TGTGCCAGCTCACCGGGACAGGGTACGAACACTGAAGCTTTCTTT. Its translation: CASSPGQGTNTEAFF.

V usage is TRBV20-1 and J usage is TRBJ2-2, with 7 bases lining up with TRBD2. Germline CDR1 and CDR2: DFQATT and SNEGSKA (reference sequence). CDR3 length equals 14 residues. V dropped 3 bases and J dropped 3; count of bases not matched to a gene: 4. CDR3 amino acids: CSARTRGDTGELFF. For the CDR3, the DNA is TGCAGTGCTAGGACCCGGGGGGACACCGGGGAGCTGTTTTTT.

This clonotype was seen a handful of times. The CDR3 reads CAISVGGQGSDTQYF. CDR3 in DNA: TGTGCCATCAGTGTTGGGGGACAGGGGTCAGATACGCAGTATTTT. The chain has TRBV10-3 and TRBJ2-3; 10 bases match TRBD1. Germline V gene data show CDR1 as ENHRY and CDR2 as SYGVKD. Germline trimming cut 4 bases from V and 4 bases from J; bases unmatched to any gene: 5. The CDR3 is 15 residues long.

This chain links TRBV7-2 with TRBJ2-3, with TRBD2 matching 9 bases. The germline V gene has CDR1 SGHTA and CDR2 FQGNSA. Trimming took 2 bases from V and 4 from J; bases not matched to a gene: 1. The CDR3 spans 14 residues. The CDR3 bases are TGTGCCAGCAGCTTACTAGCGGGGTCAGATACGCAGTATTTT. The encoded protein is CASSLLAGSDTQYF.